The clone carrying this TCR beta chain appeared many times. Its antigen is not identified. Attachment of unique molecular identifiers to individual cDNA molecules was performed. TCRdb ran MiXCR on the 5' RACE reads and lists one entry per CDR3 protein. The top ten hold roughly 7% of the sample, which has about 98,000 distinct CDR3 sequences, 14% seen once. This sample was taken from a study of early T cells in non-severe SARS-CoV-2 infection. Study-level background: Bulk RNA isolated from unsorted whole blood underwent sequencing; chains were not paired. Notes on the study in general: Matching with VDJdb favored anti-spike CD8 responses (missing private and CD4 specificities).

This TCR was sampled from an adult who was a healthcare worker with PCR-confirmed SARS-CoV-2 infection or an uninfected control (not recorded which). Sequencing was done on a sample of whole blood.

The DNA for the CDR3 is TGTGCCAGCAGCTCTCCGAGCGGGGGGCCGGAATACGAGCAGTACTTC. Translated: CASSSPSGGPEYEQYF. The chain uses TRBV5-4 and TRBJ2-7; 9 bases agree with TRBD2. The CDR3 runs to 16 residues. Per germline, CDR1 SGHNT and CDR2 YYREEE (reference sequence). The V segment lost 3 bases and the J segment 4 bases; nucleotides outside the gene matches: 11.